Listed below are T cell receptor beta chains from one sample, sequenced in a study of blood T cells in healthy people across ages. Using its own MiXCR run on the 5' RACE reads, TCRdb lists one record per CDR3 protein. There are fewer than 2,000,000 distinct CDR3 sequences in the sample; around 36% occur only once, and approximately 10% lies in the top ten. The sample comprised blood. These receptors all come from a young woman in good health. The CDR3 runs from the conserved cysteine through the conserved F or W. Fields, in order: V gene, clone size, D gene, J gene, CDR3 protein, CDR3 DNA. A D gene is named only where the DNA matches it firmly. Not every row has a clone size; where given, it reads once, few, many or a size class.

V gene: TRBV5-5; clone size: -; D gene: TRBD2; J gene: TRBJ2-7; CDR3 protein: CASSFAGGVFYEQYF; CDR3 DNA: TGTGCCAGCAGCTTCGCGGGGGGTGTATTCTACGAGCAGTACTTC
V gene: TRBV3-1; clone size: -; D gene: -; J gene: TRBJ2-3; CDR3 protein: CASSQRASADTQYF; CDR3 DNA: TGTGCCAGCAGCCAACGCGCGTCCGCAGATACGCAGTATTTT
V gene: TRBV4-1; clone size: many; D gene: TRBD2; J gene: TRBJ2-1; CDR3 protein: CASSPHGLAGSSYNEQFF; CDR3 DNA: TGCGCCAGCAGCCCTCACGGACTAGCGGGGTCCTCCTACAATGAGCAGTTCTTC
V gene: TRBV20-1; clone size: -; D gene: -; J gene: TRBJ2-3; CDR3 protein: CSASGPTNSKDPQYF; CDR3 DNA: TGCAGTGCTAGTGGACCGACAAATTCGAAAGATCCGCAGTATTTT
V gene: TRBV5-1; clone size: few; D gene: -; J gene: TRBJ1-4; CDR3 protein: CASSLDYLRGEKLFF; CDR3 DNA: TGCGCCAGCAGCTTGGATTACCTCCGTGGTGAAAAACTGTTTTTT
V gene: TRBV9; clone size: -; D gene: -; J gene: TRBJ1-1; CDR3 protein: CASSVGFKGTEAFF; CDR3 DNA: TGTGCCAGCAGCGTAGGATTCAAGGGTACTGAAGCTTTCTTT
V gene: TRBV30; clone size: -; D gene: -; J gene: TRBJ2-5; CDR3 protein: CAWSVRETRYF; CDR3 DNA: TGTGCCTGGAGTGTAAGAGAGACCCGGTACTTC
V gene: TRBV5-1; clone size: -; D gene: TRBD2; J gene: TRBJ2-3; CDR3 protein: CASSPPSGLRDTQYF; CDR3 DNA: TGCGCCAGCAGCCCGCCGTCGGGACTACGGGATACGCAGTATTTT
V gene: TRBV5-1; clone size: few; D gene: -; J gene: TRBJ2-3; CDR3 protein: CASSLADFTDTQYF; CDR3 DNA: TGCGCCAGCAGCTTGGCAGATTTCACAGATACGCAGTATTTT
V gene: TRBV13; clone size: few; D gene: TRBD2; J gene: TRBJ2-5; CDR3 protein: CASSFGLAGGAGMETQYF; CDR3 DNA: TGTGCCAGCAGCTTCGGACTAGCGGGAGGGGCAGGGATGGAGACCCAGTACTTC
V gene: TRBV6-5; clone size: -; D gene: -; J gene: TRBJ2-3; CDR3 protein: CASRLGGAADTQYF; CDR3 DNA: TGTGCCAGCAGGTTGGGGGGGGCTGCTGATACGCAGTATTTT
V gene: TRBV3-1; clone size: few; D gene: -; J gene: TRBJ1-2; CDR3 protein: CASSQVPQGLFGYTF; CDR3 DNA: TGTGCCAGCAGCCAAGTTCCGCAGGGACTCTTCGGCTACACCTTC
V gene: TRBV5-1; clone size: once; D gene: -; J gene: TRBJ2-3; CDR3 protein: CASSWEASDTQYF; CDR3 DNA: TGCGCCAGCAGCTGGGAGGCCTCGGATACGCAGTATTTT
V gene: TRBV5-1; clone size: -; D gene: TRBD1; J gene: TRBJ1-6; CDR3 protein: CASSWDGLTGASPLHF; CDR3 DNA: TGCGCCAGCAGCTGGGACGGGCTCACAGGGGCCTCACCCCTCCACTTT
V gene: TRBV4-2; clone size: few; D gene: TRBD2; J gene: TRBJ2-1; CDR3 protein: CASSQDRSGRSPYNEQFF; CDR3 DNA: TGTGCCAGCAGCCAAGATCGAAGCGGGAGGTCACCTTACAATGAGCAGTTCTTC
V gene: TRBV29-1; clone size: few; D gene: -; J gene: TRBJ1-1; CDR3 protein: CTIYSNTEAFF; CDR3 DNA: TGCACCATATACTCGAACACTGAAGCTTTCTTT
V gene: TRBV5-1; clone size: few; D gene: -; J gene: TRBJ2-5; CDR3 protein: CASRGVAGFEETQYF; CDR3 DNA: TGCGCCAGCCGAGGGGTGGCGGGATTTGAGGAGACCCAGTACTTC
V gene: TRBV25-1; clone size: few; D gene: TRBD1; J gene: TRBJ2-4; CDR3 protein: CASSLPDRGLVSLAKNIQYF; CDR3 DNA: TGTGCCAGCAGTCTCCCCGACAGGGGGCTCGTATCCTTAGCCAAAAACATTCAGTACTTC
V gene: TRBV27; clone size: few; D gene: -; J gene: TRBJ2-5; CDR3 protein: CASSFGRAETQYF; CDR3 DNA: TGTGCCAGCAGTTTCGGCAGGGCCGAGACCCAGTACTTC
V gene: TRBV28; clone size: -; D gene: -; J gene: TRBJ1-1; CDR3 protein: CASSFWGGLGNTEAFF; CDR3 DNA: TGTGCCAGCAGTTTCTGGGGGGGGCTCGGGAACACCGAAGCTTTCTTT
V gene: TRBV13; clone size: few; D gene: -; J gene: TRBJ2-1; CDR3 protein: CASDRGAYNEQFF; CDR3 DNA: TGTGCCAGTGATAGGGGGGCTTACAATGAGCAGTTCTTC
V gene: TRBV13; clone size: -; D gene: TRBD2; J gene: TRBJ2-3; CDR3 protein: CASSLGGGLAGGEDTQYF; CDR3 DNA: TGTGCCAGCAGCTTAGGTGGAGGATTAGCGGGAGGCGAAGATACGCAGTATTTT
V gene: TRBV28; clone size: -; D gene: -; J gene: TRBJ2-1; CDR3 protein: CASSSGRAEQFF; CDR3 DNA: TGTGCCAGCAGTTCCGGAAGGGCTGAGCAGTTCTTC